Here is one T cell receptor (beta chain) with its context. There is no known antigen for this receptor. Per-nucleotide qualities are absent, and no much larger clonotype sits a single base away. CDR1 and CDR2 are drawn from the germline V gene (reference sequence): SEHNR, FQNEAQ. Including cysteine and phenylalanine, the CDR3 has 14 amino acids. CDR3 DNA only is kept here, 42 bases in frame from base 1. The trim is 5 bases for V and 6 bases for J, with a gap of 13 bases between the germline ends. TCRbeta CDR3 regions were amplified from genomic DNA by means of the immunoSEQ Assay, a bias-controlled multiplex PCR. In the authors' own workflow: The number of nucleated cells in each sample was estimated by amplification of reference gene primers within the assay. To quantify the absolute abundance of each unique TCRbeta CDR3 rearrangement, sequence reads were collapsed and filtered. Productive Simpson clonality was computed per sample as the square root of Simpson's diversity index over productive rearrangements. Imported from immuneACCESS, the table was reduced by TCRdb to in-frame sequences with V and J called. These copies leave out some clones; in studies compared against another copy, an unresolved V gene accounts for under half, and the cause of the remainder is not known. From that table come the V and J calls and clone size; the DNA was used to work out D and trimming. In this sample the table shows about 110,000 clones, 89% of which occur a single time. Approximately 5% of the sample rests with the top ten.

The data were taken from a study of blood T cell repertoires in COVID-19 (dated by TCRdb to the early 2020s). With regard to the full study: Samples covering the acute and convalescent phases of COVID-19 were provided by collaborators in the United States, Italy and Spain. The prospective study material was composed of cDNA or gDNA derived from T cells, B-cell-depleted T cells, or PBMCs. Deeply sampled blood TCRbeta repertoires from subjects exposed to, actively infected with, or recovered from COVID-19 were included in the dataset. A freely available public database, intended as a resource for researchers studying the immune response to SARS-CoV-2, is where the repertoires were released. Samples came from the ongoing ImmuneRACE study (first 160 participants) plus 1,254 subjects from 6 global collaborators. Nearly every sample came with metadata listing a de-identified subject ID, COVID-19 status, age in years and sex. Where available, HLA class I and class II types were taken from metadata supplied by the sample provider and were not determined by assay-based typing. Study-wide findings and limitations: The amount of clinical and demographic metadata varied by source and participant and was provided uncurated.

Whole blood was collected in K2EDTA tubes by collaborating institutions according to the institutions' own protocols. For TCRbeta analysis, collaborators shipped samples as frozen whole blood, isolated PBMCs, or DNA extracted from either of those sample types. The chain links TRBV7-9 with TRBJ1-4; a tentative D match to TRBD1 spans 5 bases. The origin of this receptor is a man aged 35 to 55 with active or convalescent COVID-19. The sequenced sample was peripheral blood. The CDR3 has the sequence CASSKGRADEKLFF. The nucleotide sequence reads TGTGCCAGCAGCAAAGGCAGGGCGGATGAAAAACTGTTTTTT.